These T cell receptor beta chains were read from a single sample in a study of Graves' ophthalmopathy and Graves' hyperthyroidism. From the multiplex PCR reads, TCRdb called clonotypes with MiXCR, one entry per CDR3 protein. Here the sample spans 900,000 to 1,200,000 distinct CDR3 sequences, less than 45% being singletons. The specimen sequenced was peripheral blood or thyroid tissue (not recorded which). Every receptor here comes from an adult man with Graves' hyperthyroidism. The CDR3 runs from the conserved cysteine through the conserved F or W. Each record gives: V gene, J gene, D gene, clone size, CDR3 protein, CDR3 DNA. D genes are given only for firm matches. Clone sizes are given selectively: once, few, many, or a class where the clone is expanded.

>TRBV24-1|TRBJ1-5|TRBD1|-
CATSDGTGHHF
TGTGCCACCAGTGACGGGACAGGCCACCATTTT
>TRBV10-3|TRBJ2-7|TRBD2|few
CASGGDYSDEQYF
TGTGCCAGCGGGGGGGACTACAGCGACGAGCAGTACTTC
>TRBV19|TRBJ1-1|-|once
CASKRDTASEAFF
TGTGCCAGTAAAAGGGACACAGCCTCTGAAGCTTTCTTT
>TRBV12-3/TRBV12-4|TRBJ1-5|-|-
CASSLDRTFNQPQHF
TGTGCCAGCAGTTTGGATCGCACTTTCAATCAGCCCCAGCATTTT
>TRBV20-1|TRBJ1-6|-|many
CSARDHRTSYNSPLHF
TGCAGTGCTAGAGATCATCGGACCTCCTATAATTCACCCCTCCACTTT
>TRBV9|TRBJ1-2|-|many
CASSVGTDTNYGYTF
TGTGCCAGCAGCGTAGGAACAGACACCAACTATGGCTACACCTTC
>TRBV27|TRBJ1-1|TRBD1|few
CASRSRTGEAFF
TGTGCCAGCAGATCTCGGACAGGAGAAGCTTTCTTT
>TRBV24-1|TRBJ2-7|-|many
CATSDLAQAEQYF
TGTGCCACCAGTGATTTGGCGCAGGCTGAGCAGTACTTC
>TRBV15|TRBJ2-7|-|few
CATSPRPSGLSYEQYF
TGTGCCACCAGCCCCAGACCGTCAGGACTATCCTACGAGCAGTACTTC
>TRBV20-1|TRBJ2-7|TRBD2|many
CSATIAGSSYEQYF
TGCAGTGCAACAATAGCGGGTAGCTCCTACGAGCAGTACTTC
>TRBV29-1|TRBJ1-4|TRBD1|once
CSVEPGQGKGEKLFF
TGCAGCGTTGAACCGGGACAGGGTAAAGGGGAAAAACTGTTTTTT
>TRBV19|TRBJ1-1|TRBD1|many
CASSRPGQGSGTEAFF
TGTGCCAGTAGTAGACCGGGACAGGGTAGCGGGACTGAAGCTTTCTTT
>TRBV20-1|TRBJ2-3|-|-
CSARQLRLNGPGTQYF
TGCAGTGCTAGACAGCTTCGATTAAATGGCCCAGGTACGCAGTATTTT
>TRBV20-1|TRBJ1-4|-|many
CSASQGGSEKLFF
TGCAGTGCTAGCCAGGGCGGGTCGGAAAAACTGTTTTTT
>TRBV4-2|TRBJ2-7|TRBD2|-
CASSQDRSSGSYEQYF
TGTGCCAGCAGCCAAGATCGTTCTAGCGGGAGTTACGAGCAGTACTTC
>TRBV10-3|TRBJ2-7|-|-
CAISQDSGYEQYF
TGTGCCATCAGCCAGGACAGCGGCTACGAGCAGTACTTC
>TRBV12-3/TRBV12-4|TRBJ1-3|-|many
CASSLSSSGNTIYF
TGCGCCAGCAGCCTGTCCTCCTCTGGAAACACCATATATTTT
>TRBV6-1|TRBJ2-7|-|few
CATRRGVFEQYF
TGTGCCACCCGAAGAGGGGTTTTCGAGCAGTACTTC
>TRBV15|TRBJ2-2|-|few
CATSRGKNTGELFF
TGTGCCACCAGCAGGGGCAAGAACACCGGGGAGCTGTTTTTT
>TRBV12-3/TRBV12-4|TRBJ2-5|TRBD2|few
CASSWGVGGRETQYF
TGTGCCAGCAGTTGGGGAGTGGGAGGGAGGGAGACCCAGTACTTC
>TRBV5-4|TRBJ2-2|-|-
CASSPNPGIISGELFF
TGTGCCAGCAGCCCCAATCCCGGGATAATCTCCGGGGAGCTGTTTTTT
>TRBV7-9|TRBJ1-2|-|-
CASSLSRTRTPASYGYTF
TGTGCCAGCAGCCTAAGCCGGACACGGACACCAGCTAGCTATGGCTACACCTTC
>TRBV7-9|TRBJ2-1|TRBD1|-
CASSSRDSKNEQFF
TGTGCCAGCAGCTCAAGGGACAGCAAGAATGAGCAGTTCTTC
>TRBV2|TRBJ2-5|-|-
CASSERLAMETQYF
TGTGCCAGCAGTGAAAGGCTAGCGATGGAGACCCAGTACTTC
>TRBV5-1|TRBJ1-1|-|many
CASSSWTVSDEAFF
TGCGCCAGCAGCTCATGGACAGTTAGCGATGAAGCTTTCTTT
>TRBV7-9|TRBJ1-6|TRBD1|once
CASSYAEQGTPLHF
TGTGCCAGCAGCTACGCGGAACAGGGGACACCCCTCCACTTT
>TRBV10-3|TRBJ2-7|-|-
CAISTTGDSLVYEQYF
TGTGCCATCAGTACCACAGGGGACTCTCTCGTCTACGAGCAGTACTTC
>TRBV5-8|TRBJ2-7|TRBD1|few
CASSLAVLRTGPYEQYF
TGTGCCAGCAGCTTGGCGGTTCTTCGGACAGGGCCCTACGAGCAGTACTTC
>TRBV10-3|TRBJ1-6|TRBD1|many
CAIRDPGQGANSPLHF
TGTGCCATCAGGGACCCGGGACAGGGGGCTAATTCACCCCTCCACTTT
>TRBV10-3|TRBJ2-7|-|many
CAISDPRTNYEQYF
TGTGCCATCAGTGACCCCCGGACAAACTACGAGCAGTACTTC
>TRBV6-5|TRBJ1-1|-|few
CASSQRRLRDLGTEAFF
TGTGCCAGCAGTCAGCGCCGCCTCAGGGATCTCGGCACTGAAGCTTTCTTT
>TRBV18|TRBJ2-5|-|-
CASSPLAGSQDRYF
TGTGCCAGCTCACCACTCGCAGGCTCACAGGATCGGTACTTC
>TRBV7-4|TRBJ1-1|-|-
CASSYIQGGTEAFF
TGTGCCAGCAGCTATATACAGGGCGGGACTGAAGCTTTCTTT
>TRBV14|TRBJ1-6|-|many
CASSQARGGGRSSPLHF
TGTGCCAGCAGCCAGGCCCGTGGTGGGGGACGGAGTTCACCCCTCCACTTT
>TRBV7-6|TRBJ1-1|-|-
CASSHPRRVSEAFF
TGTGCCAGCAGCCATCCCCGGAGGGTGTCTGAAGCTTTCTTT
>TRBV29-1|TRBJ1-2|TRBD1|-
CSVRGVRDRSYYGYTF
TGCAGCGTACGCGGCGTCCGGGACAGGAGCTACTATGGCTACACCTTC
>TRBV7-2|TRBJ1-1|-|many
CASSSPWVRAEAFF
TGTGCCAGCAGCTCCCCCTGGGTAAGGGCTGAAGCTTTCTTT
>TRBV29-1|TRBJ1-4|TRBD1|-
CSDSGQGLVF
TGCAGCGATTCGGGACAGGGCCTTGTTTTT
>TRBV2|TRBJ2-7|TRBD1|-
CASNHRTGNPYEQYF
TGTGCCAGCAACCACAGGACAGGGAATCCCTACGAGCAGTACTTC
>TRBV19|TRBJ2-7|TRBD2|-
CASSRVSGIYEQYF
TGTGCCAGTAGTAGAGTCAGCGGGATCTACGAGCAGTACTTC
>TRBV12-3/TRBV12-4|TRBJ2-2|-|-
CASSPTTTPRELFF
TGTGCCAGCAGCCCGACAACTACCCCGAGGGAGCTGTTTTTT
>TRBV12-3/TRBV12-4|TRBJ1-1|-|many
CASSAPGRPKDAFF
TGTGCCAGCAGTGCGCCGGGACGCCCGAAGGACGCTTTCTTT
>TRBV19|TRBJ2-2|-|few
CASTRTDPNTGELFF
TGTGCCAGTACCCGCACGGACCCGAACACCGGGGAGCTGTTTTTT
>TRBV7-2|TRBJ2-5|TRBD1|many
CASSSFWGQGETQYF
TGTGCCAGCAGCTCGTTTTGGGGACAGGGGGAGACCCAGTACTTC
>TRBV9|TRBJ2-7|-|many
CASSVGTSYEQYF
TGTGCCAGCAGTGTTGGCACCTCCTACGAGCAGTACTTC
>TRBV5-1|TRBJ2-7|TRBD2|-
CASSWTLSGTYEQYF
TGTGCCAGCAGCTGGACGTTGAGCGGGACTTACGAGCAGTACTTC
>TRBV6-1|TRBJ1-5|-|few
CASSDLGGGHQPQHF
TGTGCCAGCAGTGATCTCGGGGGTGGCCATCAGCCCCAGCATTTT
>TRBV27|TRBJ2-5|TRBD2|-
CASPHSGGREKTQYF
TGTGCCAGCCCCCACTCGGGGGGGCGTGAGAAGACCCAGTACTTC
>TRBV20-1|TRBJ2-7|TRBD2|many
CSASGLAGGSYEQYF
TGCAGTGCTAGCGGACTAGCGGGGGGCTCCTACGAGCAGTACTTC
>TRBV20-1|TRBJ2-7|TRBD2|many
CSARAPSGRYEQYF
TGCAGTGCTCGAGCTCCTAGCGGGAGATACGAGCAGTACTTC
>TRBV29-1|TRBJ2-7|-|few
CSVGGDGQSYEQYF
TGCAGCGTTGGTGGGGACGGTCAGTCCTACGAGCAGTACTTC
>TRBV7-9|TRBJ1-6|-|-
CASSSEGRSYNSPLHF
TGTGCCAGCAGTAGCGAAGGACGCTCCTATAATTCACCCCTCCACTTT
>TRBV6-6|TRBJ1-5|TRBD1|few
CASSNRGRENQPQHF
TGTGCCAGCAGCAACAGGGGGCGGGAAAATCAGCCCCAGCATTTT
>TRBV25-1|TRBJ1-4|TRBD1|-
CASGDRGPGNEKLFF
TGTGCCAGCGGGGACAGGGGGCCTGGTAATGAAAAACTGTTTTTT
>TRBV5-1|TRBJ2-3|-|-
CASRPPGHDDTQYF
TGCGCCAGCAGGCCTCCGGGACATGATGATACGCAGTATTTT
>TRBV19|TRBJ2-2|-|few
CASSIQRTGELFF
TGTGCCAGTAGTATACAGCGCACCGGGGAGCTGTTTTTT
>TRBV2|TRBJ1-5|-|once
CASSESQGPGWPQHF
TGTGCCAGCAGTGAAAGTCAGGGGCCTGGATGGCCCCAGCATTTT
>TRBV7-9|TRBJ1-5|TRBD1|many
CASSLGKTGNSNQPQHF
TGTGCCAGCAGCTTGGGGAAGACAGGGAATAGCAATCAGCCCCAGCATTTT
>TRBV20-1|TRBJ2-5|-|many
CSANSEETQYF
TGCAGTGCCAATAGTGAGGAGACCCAGTACTTC